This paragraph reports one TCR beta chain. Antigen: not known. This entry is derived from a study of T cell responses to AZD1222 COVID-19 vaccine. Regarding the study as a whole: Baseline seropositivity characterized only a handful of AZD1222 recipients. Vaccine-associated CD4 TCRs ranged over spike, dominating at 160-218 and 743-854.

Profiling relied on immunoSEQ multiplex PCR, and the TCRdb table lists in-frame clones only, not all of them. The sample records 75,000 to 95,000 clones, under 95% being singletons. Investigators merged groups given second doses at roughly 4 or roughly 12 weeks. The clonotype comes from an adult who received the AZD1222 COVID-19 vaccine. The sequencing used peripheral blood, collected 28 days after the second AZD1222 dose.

CDR3 in DNA: TGCGCCAGCAGTCATTTCAGGACAGCCAAGGGGCTCAACTTGAACACCGGGGAGCTGTTTTTT. Residues: CASSHFRTAKGLNLNTGELFF. The V gene is TRBV23-1, the J gene TRBJ2-2, with D maybe TRBD1 (6 bases). TRBV23-1 is an ORF, with its function uncertain. Between the trimmed V and J ends, which lost 3 bases and 1 base, there was a span of 27 bases. The CDR3 spans 21 residues.